This T cell receptor (beta chain) came from a study of T cells after yellow fever vaccination. This clonotype was counted many times. No antigen is known for it. Using its own MiXCR run on the 5' RACE reads, TCRdb lists one record per CDR3 protein. The sample has over 45,000 distinct CDR3 sequences, 7.1% seen once. Whole-study findings and limits: Researchers report a weaker secondary response that nonetheless peaked faster, day 5 versus 15. Among primary-vaccination clones, most reappeared after the booster, at roughly 95% for CD4 and roughly 88% for CD8.

The material sequenced was CD8+ T cells sorted from PBMCs, taken on the day of the first yellow fever vaccination. This receptor was identified in a young man who received the YFV17D yellow fever vaccine.

The CDR3 reads CASRTGTSKTGELFF. The CDR3 nucleotides are TGCGCCAGCAGGACCGGGACTAGCAAGACCGGGGAGCTGTTTTTT. J is TRBJ2-2 and V is TRBV5-1, with TRBD2 matching 9 bases. This CDR3 comprises 15 residues. Trimming took 5 bases from V and 5 from J; bases not matched to a gene: 7. Germline-derived CDR1 and CDR2 are SGHRS and YFSETQ.